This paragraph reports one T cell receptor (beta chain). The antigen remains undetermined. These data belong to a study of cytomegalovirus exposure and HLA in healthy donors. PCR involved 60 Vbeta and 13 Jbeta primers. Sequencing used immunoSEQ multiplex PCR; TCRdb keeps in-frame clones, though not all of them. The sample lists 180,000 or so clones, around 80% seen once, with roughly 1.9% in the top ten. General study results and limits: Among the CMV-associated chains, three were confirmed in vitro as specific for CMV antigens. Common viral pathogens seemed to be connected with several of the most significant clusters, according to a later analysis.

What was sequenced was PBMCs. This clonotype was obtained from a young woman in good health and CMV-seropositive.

The CDR3 spells CASKRRGEQPQHF. CDR3 coding DNA: TGTGCCAGCAAACGGAGGGGCGAGCAGCCCCAGCATTTT. The chain combines TRBV2 with TRBJ1-5; D may be TRBD1 (5 bases). V lost 7 bases to trimming and J lost 7 bases, with 14 bases between them. CDR1 is SNHLY and CDR2 is FYNNEI in the germline V gene. This CDR3 has 13 amino acids.